This is a list of T cell receptor beta chains from one sample in a study of shared clonotypes between healthy human individuals. Assay used: immunoSEQ multiplex PCR; TCRdb lists only in-frame clones, some missing. Of around 530,000 clones listed, around three quarters are singletons. Sample: PBMCs. The receptors were gathered from a woman aged 40 to 50 in good health. Some clones in this sample may be carry-over from other donors' samples. CDR3s leave out the opening cysteine and the closing phenylalanine or tryptophan. D genes are given only for firm matches. The listing skips clone size in some rows; elsewhere it reads once, few, many or a size class.

v_call: TRBV30; clone_size: -; d_call: -; j_call: TRBJ2-7; cdr3_aa: AWNKQVDLDEQY
v_call: TRBV11-2; clone_size: -; d_call: -; j_call: TRBJ1-1; cdr3_aa: ASSFGDNTEAF
v_call: TRBV2; clone_size: -; d_call: -; j_call: -; cdr3_aa: ASSWSGDGYEQY
v_call: TRBV20-1; clone_size: few; d_call: TRBD1; j_call: TRBJ1-1; cdr3_aa: SAPGQIEAF
v_call: TRBV5-1; clone_size: -; d_call: -; j_call: TRBJ2-7; cdr3_aa: ASSLIAPTYEQY
v_call: TRBV14; clone_size: few; d_call: TRBD2; j_call: TRBJ2-3; cdr3_aa: ASSQEPGTSGRTDTQY
v_call: TRBV6-5; clone_size: -; d_call: -; j_call: TRBJ1-3; cdr3_aa: ASSSTGNTIY
v_call: TRBV21-1; clone_size: -; d_call: -; j_call: TRBJ1-1; cdr3_aa: ASSPNRRDRRLNTEAF
v_call: TRBV7-2; clone_size: -; d_call: -; j_call: TRBJ2-2; cdr3_aa: ASSPLLGGSNTGELF
v_call: TRBV30; clone_size: -; d_call: -; j_call: TRBJ2-2; cdr3_aa: AWTGLSNTGELF
v_call: TRBV7-3; clone_size: -; d_call: -; j_call: TRBJ2-3; cdr3_aa: ASSLRLRTDTQY
v_call: TRBV29-1; clone_size: -; d_call: TRBD2; j_call: TRBJ2-1; cdr3_aa: SVGRGSGRYEQF
v_call: TRBV20-1; clone_size: -; d_call: -; j_call: TRBJ2-1; cdr3_aa: SATRNEQF
v_call: TRBV30; clone_size: -; d_call: -; j_call: TRBJ2-2; cdr3_aa: AWAGTAFSGELF
v_call: TRBV7-3; clone_size: -; d_call: -; j_call: TRBJ2-7; cdr3_aa: ASSLGRASDEQY
v_call: TRBV5-1; clone_size: -; d_call: -; j_call: TRBJ2-7; cdr3_aa: ASSLSGHNGDEQY
v_call: TRBV5-4; clone_size: few; d_call: -; j_call: TRBJ1-1; cdr3_aa: ASTGSGDMNTEAF
v_call: TRBV30; clone_size: -; d_call: TRBD1; j_call: TRBJ2-7; cdr3_aa: AWEDRTKPYEQY
v_call: TRBV6-6; clone_size: -; d_call: TRBD1; j_call: TRBJ1-5; cdr3_aa: ASSRQGGQPQH
v_call: TRBV5-6; clone_size: -; d_call: -; j_call: TRBJ2-5; cdr3_aa: ASSLSAKLGQQETQY
v_call: TRBV10-3; clone_size: -; d_call: -; j_call: TRBJ2-3; cdr3_aa: AISGGSSTDTQY
v_call: TRBV9; clone_size: -; d_call: TRBD2; j_call: TRBJ2-1; cdr3_aa: ASSVGTSASSYNEQF
v_call: TRBV9; clone_size: -; d_call: -; j_call: TRBJ2-5; cdr3_aa: ASSVGAAEETQY
v_call: TRBV7-2; clone_size: few; d_call: TRBD1; j_call: TRBJ2-2; cdr3_aa: ASRPGTGFPGELF
v_call: TRBV19; clone_size: -; d_call: -; j_call: TRBJ1-1; cdr3_aa: ASSTGPAEAF
v_call: TRBV18; clone_size: -; d_call: TRBD1; j_call: TRBJ2-6; cdr3_aa: ASSSDSGTGLSGANVLT
v_call: TRBV4-2; clone_size: -; d_call: TRBD2; j_call: TRBJ2-1; cdr3_aa: ASSQEGTSGHNEQF
v_call: TRBV19; clone_size: -; d_call: TRBD2; j_call: TRBJ2-1; cdr3_aa: ASTVRTSIGEQF
v_call: TRBV15; clone_size: few; d_call: TRBD1; j_call: TRBJ2-6; cdr3_aa: ATSEPGQGAPGANVLT
v_call: TRBV19; clone_size: -; d_call: -; j_call: TRBJ2-2; cdr3_aa: ASSIGLANTGELF
v_call: TRBV2; clone_size: -; d_call: -; j_call: TRBJ2-7; cdr3_aa: ASSSGRNSYEQY
v_call: TRBV20-1; clone_size: -; d_call: TRBD1; j_call: TRBJ1-2; cdr3_aa: GGQANYGYT
v_call: TRBV4-2; clone_size: -; d_call: -; j_call: TRBJ2-2; cdr3_aa: ASSHRGTGTGELF
v_call: TRBV2; clone_size: -; d_call: -; j_call: TRBJ1-2; cdr3_aa: ASKFQGLNYGYT
v_call: TRBV7-8; clone_size: few; d_call: -; j_call: TRBJ1-5; cdr3_aa: ASSGSRQGPQH
v_call: TRBV9; clone_size: -; d_call: -; j_call: TRBJ2-5; cdr3_aa: ASSVVNQETQY
v_call: TRBV30; clone_size: -; d_call: TRBD1; j_call: TRBJ1-6; cdr3_aa: AWSRQGGGSPLH
v_call: TRBV7-2; clone_size: once; d_call: TRBD2; j_call: TRBJ2-1; cdr3_aa: ASSPRGPSGNEQF
v_call: TRBV7-3; clone_size: -; d_call: -; j_call: TRBJ1-2; cdr3_aa: ASSSLDAYGYT
v_call: TRBV6-1; clone_size: few; d_call: -; j_call: TRBJ2-4; cdr3_aa: ASSPGTRANIQY
v_call: TRBV21-1; clone_size: -; d_call: -; j_call: TRBJ1-5; cdr3_aa: ASSIRIYSNQPQH
v_call: TRBV9; clone_size: -; d_call: -; j_call: TRBJ2-1; cdr3_aa: ASSVASSYNEQF
v_call: TRBV7-9; clone_size: -; d_call: -; j_call: TRBJ1-1; cdr3_aa: ASRENKGMNTEAF